The following is a TCR beta chain sequence with its context. The antigen is unknown. An end of the junction differs from the germline gene, which may be a read error. Division of CD4+ cells produced a CD45RA+ naive subset and a CD45RA-negative memory subset. The data belong to a study of shared clonotypes between healthy human individuals. Study overall: A couple of female and a few male donors aged 18 to 49 were enrolled. Per donor, three plates held CD4 naive cells, three held CD4 memory, two held CD8 naive and one held CD8 memory.

Profiling relied on immunoSEQ multiplex PCR, and the TCRdb table lists in-frame clones only, not all of them. This sample has around 2.5 million clones; roughly 93% occur once, and the top ten carry around 0.37%. Germline loops: CDR1 DFQATT, CDR2 SNEGSKA (reference sequence). The CDR3 totals 8 residues. Study results and limitations: It was the non-shared clonotypes that had lower generation probabilities than clonotypes shared by all four donors.

The V call is TRBV20-1, the J call TRBJ1-2; D unresolved. Sequencing was performed on naive CD4+ T cells from PBMCs. The subset was: CD45RA+ positively selected. The TCR comes from a man aged 18 to 30 in good health. Some clones in this sample may be carry-over from other donors' samples. The CDR3 region has the DNA TGCAGTGCCTCAGACTCTGTCTTC. It is translated as CSASDSVF.